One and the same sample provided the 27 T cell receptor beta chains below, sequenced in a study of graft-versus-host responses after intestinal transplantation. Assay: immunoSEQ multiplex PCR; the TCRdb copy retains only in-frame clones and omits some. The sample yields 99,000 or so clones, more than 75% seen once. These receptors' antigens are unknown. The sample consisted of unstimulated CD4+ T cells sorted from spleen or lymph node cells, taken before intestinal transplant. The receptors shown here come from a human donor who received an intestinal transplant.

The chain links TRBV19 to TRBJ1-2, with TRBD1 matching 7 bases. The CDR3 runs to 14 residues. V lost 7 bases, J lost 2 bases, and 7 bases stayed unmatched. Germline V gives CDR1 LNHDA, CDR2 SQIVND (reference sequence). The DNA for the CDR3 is TGTGCCAGTAAGCCGGGACAGCTGAACTATGGCTACACCTTC. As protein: CASKPGQLNYGYTF.

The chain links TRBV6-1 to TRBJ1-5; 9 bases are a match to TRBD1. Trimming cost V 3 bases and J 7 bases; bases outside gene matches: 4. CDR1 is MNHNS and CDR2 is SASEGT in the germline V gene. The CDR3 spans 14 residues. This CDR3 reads CASSETGGLQPQHF. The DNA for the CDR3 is TGTGCCAGCAGTGAGACAGGGGGATTGCAGCCCCAGCATTTT.

The CDR3 region is CGSSVPGANVLTF. Here the CDR3 DNA reads TGTGGGTCGAGCGTACCTGGGGCCAACGTCCTGACTTTC. This sequence joins TRBV6-1 and TRBJ2-6, with D uncertain. Germline V gene sequence: CDR1 MNHNS, CDR2 SASEGT. The CDR3 totals 13 residues.

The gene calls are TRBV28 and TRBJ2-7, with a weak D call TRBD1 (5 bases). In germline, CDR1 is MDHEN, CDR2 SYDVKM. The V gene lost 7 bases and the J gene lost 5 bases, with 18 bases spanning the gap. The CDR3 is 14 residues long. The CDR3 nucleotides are TGTGCCAGCACCAGGACACGCCGATTGGACGAGCAGTACTTC. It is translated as CASTRTRRLDEQYF. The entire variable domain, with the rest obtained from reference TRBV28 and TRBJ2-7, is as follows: DVKVTQSSRYLVKRTGEKVFLECVQDMDHENMFWYRQDPGLGLRLIYFSYDVKMKEKGDIPEGYSVSREKKERFSLILESASTNQTSMYLCASTRTRRLDEQYFGPGTRLTVT.

The CDR3 coding sequence is TGTGCCAGCAGAATGGACAGGTCGAACACCGGGGAGCTGTTTTTT. Translated, it gives CASRMDRSNTGELFF. This chain uses TRBV2 with TRBJ2-2; 7 bases are shared with TRBD1. Per germline, CDR1 SNHLY and CDR2 FYNNEI. The CDR3 extends over 15 amino acids. J gave up 0 bases and V 6 bases, and 4 bases lay outside the gene matches.

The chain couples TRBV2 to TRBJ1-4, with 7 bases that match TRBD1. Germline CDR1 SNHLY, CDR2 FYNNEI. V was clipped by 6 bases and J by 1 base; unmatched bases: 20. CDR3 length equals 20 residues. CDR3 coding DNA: TGTGCCAGCAGCAGCGTTAACAGGGGACGACTTGGTGGAACTAATGAAAAACTGTTTTTT. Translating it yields CASSSVNRGRLGGTNEKLFF.

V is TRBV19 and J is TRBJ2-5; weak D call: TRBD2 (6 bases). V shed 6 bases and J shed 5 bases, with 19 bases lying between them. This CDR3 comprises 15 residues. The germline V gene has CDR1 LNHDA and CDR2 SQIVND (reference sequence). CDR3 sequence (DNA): TGTGCCAGTAGATCCAGAGGAGGGGCGTTGGAGACCCAGTACTTC. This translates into CASRSRGGALETQYF.

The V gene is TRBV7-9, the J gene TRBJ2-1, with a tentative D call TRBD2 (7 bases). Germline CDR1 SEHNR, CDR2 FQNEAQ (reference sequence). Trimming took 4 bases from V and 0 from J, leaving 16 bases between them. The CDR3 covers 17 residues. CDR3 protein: CASSSRGGASSYNEQFF. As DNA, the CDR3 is TGTGCCAGCAGCTCCAGGGGAGGGGCGAGCTCCTACAATGAGCAGTTCTTC.

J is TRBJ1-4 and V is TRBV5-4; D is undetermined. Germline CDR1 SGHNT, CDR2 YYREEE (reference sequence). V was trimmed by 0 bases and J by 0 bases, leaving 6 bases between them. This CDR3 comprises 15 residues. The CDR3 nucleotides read TGTGCCAGCAGCTTGGGGGTCGCAACTAATGAAAAACTGTTTTTT. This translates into CASSLGVATNEKLFF.

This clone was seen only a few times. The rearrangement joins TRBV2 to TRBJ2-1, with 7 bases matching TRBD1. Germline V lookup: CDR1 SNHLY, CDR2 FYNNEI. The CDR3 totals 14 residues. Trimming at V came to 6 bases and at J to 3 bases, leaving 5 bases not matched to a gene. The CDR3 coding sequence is TGTGCCAGCAGGGCCGGGACAGTCTACAATGAGCAGTTCTTC. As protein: CASRAGTVYNEQFF.

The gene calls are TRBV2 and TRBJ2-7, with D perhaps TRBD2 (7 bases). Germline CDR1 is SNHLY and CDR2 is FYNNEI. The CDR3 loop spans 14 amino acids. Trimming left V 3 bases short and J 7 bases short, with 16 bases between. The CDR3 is CASSDGGAVEEQYF. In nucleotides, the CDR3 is TGTGCCAGCAGTGATGGGGGGGCAGTTGAGGAGCAGTACTTC. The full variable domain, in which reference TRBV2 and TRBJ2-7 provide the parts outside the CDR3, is EPEVTQTPSHQVTQMGQEVILRCVPISNHLYFYWYRQILGQKVEFLVSFYNNEISEKSEIFDDQFSVERPDGSNFTLKIRSTKLEDSAMYFCASSDGGAVEEQYFGPGTRLTVT.

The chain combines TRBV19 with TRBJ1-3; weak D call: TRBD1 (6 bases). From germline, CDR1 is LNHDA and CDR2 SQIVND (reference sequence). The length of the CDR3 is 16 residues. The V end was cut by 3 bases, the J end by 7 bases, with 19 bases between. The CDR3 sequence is CASSIHRDRPSNTIYF. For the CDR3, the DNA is TGTGCCAGTAGTATCCACCGCGACAGGCCCTCCAACACCATATATTTT.

This chain's CDR3 is CASSDVSGAYNEQFF. In DNA form, the CDR3 reads TGTGCCAGCAGTGATGTTTCCGGAGCCTACAATGAGCAGTTCTTC. The chain links TRBV2 to TRBJ2-1, with no clear D. V dropped 3 bases and J dropped 2 bases, with 11 bases sitting between them. Germline CDR1 SNHLY, CDR2 FYNNEI. The CDR3 spans 15 residues.

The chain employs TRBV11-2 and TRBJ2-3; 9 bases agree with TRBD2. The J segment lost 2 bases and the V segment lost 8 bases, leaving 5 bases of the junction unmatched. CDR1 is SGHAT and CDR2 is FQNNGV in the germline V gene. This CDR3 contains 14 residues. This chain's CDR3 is CASSRLAATDTQYF. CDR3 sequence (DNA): TGTGCCAGCTCGAGACTAGCGGCCACAGATACGCAGTATTTT.

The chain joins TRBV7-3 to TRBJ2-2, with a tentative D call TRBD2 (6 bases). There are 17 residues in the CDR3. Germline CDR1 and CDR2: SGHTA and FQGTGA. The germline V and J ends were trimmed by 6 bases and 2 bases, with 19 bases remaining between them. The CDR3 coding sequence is TGTGCCAGCAGTGCCACTCTGGACGGGGGAAACACCGGGGAGCTGTTTTTT. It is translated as CASSATLDGGNTGELFF.

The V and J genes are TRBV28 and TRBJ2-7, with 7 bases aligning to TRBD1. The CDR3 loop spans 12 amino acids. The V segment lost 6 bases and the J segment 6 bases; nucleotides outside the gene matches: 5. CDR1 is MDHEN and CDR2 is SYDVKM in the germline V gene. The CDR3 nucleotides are TGTGCCAGCAGCACGACAGGGATCGAGCAGTACTTC. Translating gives CASSTTGIEQYF.

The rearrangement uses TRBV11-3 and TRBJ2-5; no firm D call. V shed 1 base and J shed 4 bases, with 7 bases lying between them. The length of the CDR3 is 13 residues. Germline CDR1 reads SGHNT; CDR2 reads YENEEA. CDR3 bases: TGTGCCAGCAGCTTAGTCCCTGGAGAGACCCAGTACTTC. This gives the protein CASSLVPGETQYF.

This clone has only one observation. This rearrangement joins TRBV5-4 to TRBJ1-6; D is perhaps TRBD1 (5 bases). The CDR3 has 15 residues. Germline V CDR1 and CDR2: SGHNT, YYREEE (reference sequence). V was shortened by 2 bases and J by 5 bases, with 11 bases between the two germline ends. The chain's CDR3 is CASSFLGRDNSPLHF. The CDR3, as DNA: TGTGCCAGCAGCTTTTTGGGCAGGGATAATTCACCCCTCCACTTT.

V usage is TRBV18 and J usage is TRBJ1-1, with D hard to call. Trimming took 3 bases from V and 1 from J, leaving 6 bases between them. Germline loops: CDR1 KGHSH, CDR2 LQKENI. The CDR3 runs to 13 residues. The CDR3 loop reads CASSPTRNTEAFF. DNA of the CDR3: TGTGCCAGCTCACCTACCAGGAACACTGAAGCTTTCTTT.

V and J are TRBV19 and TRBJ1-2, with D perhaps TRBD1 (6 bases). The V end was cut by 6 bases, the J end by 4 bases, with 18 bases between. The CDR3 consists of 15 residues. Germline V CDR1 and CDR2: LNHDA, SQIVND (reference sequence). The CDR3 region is CASRKQGRDTYGYTF. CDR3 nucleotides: TGTGCCAGTAGGAAGCAGGGGAGGGATACCTATGGCTACACCTTC.

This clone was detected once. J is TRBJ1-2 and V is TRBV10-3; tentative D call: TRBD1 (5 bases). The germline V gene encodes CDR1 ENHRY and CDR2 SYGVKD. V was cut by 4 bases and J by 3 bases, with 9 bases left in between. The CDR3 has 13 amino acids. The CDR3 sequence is CAISVGGDYGYTF. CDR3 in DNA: TGTGCCATCAGTGTGGGGGGTGACTATGGCTACACCTTC.

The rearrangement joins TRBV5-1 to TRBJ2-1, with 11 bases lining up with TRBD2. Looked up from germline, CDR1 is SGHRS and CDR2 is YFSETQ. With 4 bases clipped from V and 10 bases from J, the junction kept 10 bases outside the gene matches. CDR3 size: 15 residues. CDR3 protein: CASSPGASGGSEQFF. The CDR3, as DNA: TGCGCCAGCAGCCCGGGGGCTAGCGGGGGGTCCGAGCAGTTCTTC.

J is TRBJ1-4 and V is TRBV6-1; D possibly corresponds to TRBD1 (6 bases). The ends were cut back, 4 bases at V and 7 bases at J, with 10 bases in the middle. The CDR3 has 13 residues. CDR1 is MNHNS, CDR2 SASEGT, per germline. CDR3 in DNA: TGTGCCAGCAGTGCAGGGGTCGGTGAAAAACTGTTTTTT. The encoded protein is CASSAGVGEKLFF.

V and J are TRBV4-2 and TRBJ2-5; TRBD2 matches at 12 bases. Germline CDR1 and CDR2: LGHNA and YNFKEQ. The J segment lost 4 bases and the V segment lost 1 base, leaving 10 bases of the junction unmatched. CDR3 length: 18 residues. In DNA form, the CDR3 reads TGTGCCAGCAGCCAAGGAACCCCTAGCGGGAGGGCTACAGAGACCCAGTACTTC. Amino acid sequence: CASSQGTPSGRATETQYF.

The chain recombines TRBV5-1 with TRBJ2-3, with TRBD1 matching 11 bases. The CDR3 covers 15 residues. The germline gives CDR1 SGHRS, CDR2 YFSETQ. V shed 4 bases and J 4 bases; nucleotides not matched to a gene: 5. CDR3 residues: CASSPGQGASDTQYF. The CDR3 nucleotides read TGCGCCAGCAGCCCTGGACAGGGGGCTTCAGATACGCAGTATTTT.

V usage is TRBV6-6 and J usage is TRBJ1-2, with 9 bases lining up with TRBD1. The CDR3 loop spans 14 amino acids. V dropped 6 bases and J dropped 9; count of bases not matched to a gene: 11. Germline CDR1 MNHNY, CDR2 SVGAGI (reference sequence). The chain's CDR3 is CASRPPDRGRSYTF. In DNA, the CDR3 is TGTGCCAGCAGGCCGCCGGACAGGGGTCGAAGCTACACCTTC.

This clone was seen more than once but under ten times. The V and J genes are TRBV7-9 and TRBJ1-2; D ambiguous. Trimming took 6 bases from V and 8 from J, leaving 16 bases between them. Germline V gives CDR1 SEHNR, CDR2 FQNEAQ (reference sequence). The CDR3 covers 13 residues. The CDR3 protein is CASSPWPGRGYTF. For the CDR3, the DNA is TGTGCCAGCAGTCCCTGGCCCGGTCGAGGCTACACCTTC.